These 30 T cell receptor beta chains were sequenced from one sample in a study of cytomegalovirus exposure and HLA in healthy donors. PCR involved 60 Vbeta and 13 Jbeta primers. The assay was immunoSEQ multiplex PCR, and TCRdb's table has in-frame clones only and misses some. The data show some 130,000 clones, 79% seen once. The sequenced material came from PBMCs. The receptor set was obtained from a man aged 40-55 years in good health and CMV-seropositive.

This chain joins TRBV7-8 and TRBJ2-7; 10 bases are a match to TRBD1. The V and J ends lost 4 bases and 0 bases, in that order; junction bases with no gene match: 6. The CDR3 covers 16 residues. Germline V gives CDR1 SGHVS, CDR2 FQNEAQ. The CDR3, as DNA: TGTGCCAGCAGCTCGAGGGACAGGGGATACTCCTACGAGCAGTACTTC. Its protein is CASSSRDRGYSYEQYF. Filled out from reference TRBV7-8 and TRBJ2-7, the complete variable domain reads GAGVSQSPRYKVAKRGQDVALRCDPISGHVSLFWYQQALGQGPEFLTYFQNEAQLDKSGLPSDRFFAERPEGSVSTLKIQRTQQEDSAVYLCASSSRDRGYSYEQYFGPGTRLTVT.

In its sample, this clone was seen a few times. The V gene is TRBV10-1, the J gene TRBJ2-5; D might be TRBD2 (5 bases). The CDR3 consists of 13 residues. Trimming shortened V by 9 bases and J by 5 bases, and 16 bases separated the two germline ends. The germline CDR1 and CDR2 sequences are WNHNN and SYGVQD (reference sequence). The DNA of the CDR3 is TGCGCCAGTTCAGAGGGAGAGTGGGAGACCCAGTACTTC. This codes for CASSEGEWETQYF.

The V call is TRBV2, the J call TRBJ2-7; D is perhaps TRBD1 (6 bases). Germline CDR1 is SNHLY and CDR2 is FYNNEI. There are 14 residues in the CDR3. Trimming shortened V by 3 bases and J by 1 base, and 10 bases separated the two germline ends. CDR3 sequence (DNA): TGTGCCAGCAGTGACGGGACACCTTCCTACGAGCAGTACTTC. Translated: CASSDGTPSYEQYF.

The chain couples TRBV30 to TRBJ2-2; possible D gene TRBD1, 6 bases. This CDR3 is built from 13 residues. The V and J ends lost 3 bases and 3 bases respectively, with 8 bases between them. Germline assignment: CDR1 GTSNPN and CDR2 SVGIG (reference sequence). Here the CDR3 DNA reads TGTGCCTGGAGGTGGGGGCACACCGGGGAGCTGTTTTTT. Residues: CAWRWGHTGELFF.

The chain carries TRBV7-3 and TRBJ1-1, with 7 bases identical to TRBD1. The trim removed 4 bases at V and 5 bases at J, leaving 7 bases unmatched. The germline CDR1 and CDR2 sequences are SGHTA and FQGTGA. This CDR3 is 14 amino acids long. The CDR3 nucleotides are TGTGCCAGCAGCTCACAGGGGCGTAGGACTGAAGCTTTCTTT. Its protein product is CASSSQGRRTEAFF.

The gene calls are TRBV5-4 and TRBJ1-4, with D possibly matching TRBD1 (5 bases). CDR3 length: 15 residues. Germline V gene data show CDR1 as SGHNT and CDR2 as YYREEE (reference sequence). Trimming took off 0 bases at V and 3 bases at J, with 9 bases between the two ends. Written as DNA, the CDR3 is TGTGCCAGCAGCTTGGGGGGCTCGTCTAATGAAAAACTGTTTTTT. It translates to CASSLGGSSNEKLFF. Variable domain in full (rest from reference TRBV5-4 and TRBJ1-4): ETGVTQSPTHLIKTRGQQVTLRCSSQSGHNTVSWYQQALGQGPQFIFQYYREEENGRGNFPPRFSGLQFPNYSSELNVNALELDDSALYLCASSLGGSSNEKLFFGSGTQLSVL.

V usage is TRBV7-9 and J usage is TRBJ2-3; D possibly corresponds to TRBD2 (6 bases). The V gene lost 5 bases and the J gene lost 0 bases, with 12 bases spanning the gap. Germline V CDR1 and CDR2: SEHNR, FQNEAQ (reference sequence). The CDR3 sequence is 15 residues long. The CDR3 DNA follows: TGTGCCAGCAGCCCCAGACTAGTTAGCACAGATACGCAGTATTTT. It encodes CASSPRLVSTDTQYF. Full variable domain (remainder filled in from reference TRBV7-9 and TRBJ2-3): DTGVSQNPRHKITKRGQNVTFRCDPISEHNRLYWYRQTLGQGPEFLTYFQNEAQLEKSRLLSDRFSAERPKGSFSTLEIQRTEQGDSAMYLCASSPRLVSTDTQYFGPGTRLTVL.

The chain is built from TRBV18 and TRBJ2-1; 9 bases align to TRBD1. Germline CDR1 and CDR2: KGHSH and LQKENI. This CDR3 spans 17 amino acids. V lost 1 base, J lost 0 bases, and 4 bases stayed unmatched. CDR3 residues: CASSPRGQGSSYNEQFF. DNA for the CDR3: TGTGCCAGCTCACCACGGGGACAGGGAAGCTCCTACAATGAGCAGTTCTTC.

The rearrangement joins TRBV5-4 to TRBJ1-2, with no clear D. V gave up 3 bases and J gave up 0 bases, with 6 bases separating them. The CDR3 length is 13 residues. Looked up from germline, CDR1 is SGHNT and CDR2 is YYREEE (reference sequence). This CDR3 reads CASSSKTNYGYTF. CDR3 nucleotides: TGTGCCAGCAGCTCAAAAACTAACTATGGCTACACCTTC.

The CDR3 region is CASSPGPRRGRETQYF. In DNA form, the CDR3 reads TGTGCCAGCAGCCCCGGGCCGCGGAGGGGGCGTGAGACCCAGTACTTC. This chain links TRBV7-9 with TRBJ2-5; D is possibly TRBD1 (7 bases). Germline CDR1 is SEHNR and CDR2 is FQNEAQ (reference sequence). The CDR3 has 16 amino acids. V was clipped by 5 bases and J by 5 bases, with 21 bases between them.

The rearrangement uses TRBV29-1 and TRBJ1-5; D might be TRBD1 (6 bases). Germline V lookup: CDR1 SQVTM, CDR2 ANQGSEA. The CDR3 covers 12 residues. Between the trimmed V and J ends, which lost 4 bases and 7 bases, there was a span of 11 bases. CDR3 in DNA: TGCAGCGTTGGGGGGGGCCGCCAGCCCCAGCATTTT. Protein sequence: CSVGGGRQPQHF.

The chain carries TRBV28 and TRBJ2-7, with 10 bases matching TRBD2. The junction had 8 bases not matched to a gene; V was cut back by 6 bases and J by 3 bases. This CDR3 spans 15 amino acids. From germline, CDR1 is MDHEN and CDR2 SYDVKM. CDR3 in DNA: TGTGCCAGCAGGGACCCTAGCGGGAGACTCTACGAGCAGTACTTC. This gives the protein CASRDPSGRLYEQYF.

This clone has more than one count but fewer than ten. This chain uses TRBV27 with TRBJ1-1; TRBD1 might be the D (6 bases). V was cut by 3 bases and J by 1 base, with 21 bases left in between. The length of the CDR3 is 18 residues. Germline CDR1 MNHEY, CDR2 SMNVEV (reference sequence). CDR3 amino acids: CASSFTDPRTASNTEAFF. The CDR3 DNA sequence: TGTGCCAGCAGTTTCACCGACCCCCGGACAGCCTCGAACACTGAAGCTTTCTTT.

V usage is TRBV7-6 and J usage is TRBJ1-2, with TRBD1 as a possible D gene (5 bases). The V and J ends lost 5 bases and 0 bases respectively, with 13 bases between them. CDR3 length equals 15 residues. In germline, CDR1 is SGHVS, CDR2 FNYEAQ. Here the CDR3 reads CASSTREGTNYGYTF. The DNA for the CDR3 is TGTGCCAGCAGCACCAGGGAGGGGACTAACTATGGCTACACCTTC.

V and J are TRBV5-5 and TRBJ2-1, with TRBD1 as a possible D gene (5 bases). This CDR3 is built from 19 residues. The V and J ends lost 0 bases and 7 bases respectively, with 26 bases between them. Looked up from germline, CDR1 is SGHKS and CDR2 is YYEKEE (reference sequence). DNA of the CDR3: TGTGCCAGCAGCTTGGACCGGCAGGGTGAGGTCTTACGTCAGAATGAGCAGTTCTTC. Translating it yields CASSLDRQGEVLRQNEQFF.

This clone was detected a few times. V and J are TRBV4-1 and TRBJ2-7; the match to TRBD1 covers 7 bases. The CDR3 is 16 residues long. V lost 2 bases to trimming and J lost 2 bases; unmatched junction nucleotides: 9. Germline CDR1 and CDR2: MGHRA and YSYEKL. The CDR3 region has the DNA TGCGCCAGCAGCCAATTTAGACAGGGTAATGCCTACGAGCAGTACTTC. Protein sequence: CASSQFRQGNAYEQYF.

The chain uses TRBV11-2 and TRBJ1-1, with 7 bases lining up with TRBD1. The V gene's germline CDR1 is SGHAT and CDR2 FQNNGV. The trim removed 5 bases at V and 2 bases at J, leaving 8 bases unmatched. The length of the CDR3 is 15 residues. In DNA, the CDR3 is TGTGCCAGCAGCCTCACCGGGACAGCTAACACTGAAGCTTTCTTT. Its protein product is CASSLTGTANTEAFF.

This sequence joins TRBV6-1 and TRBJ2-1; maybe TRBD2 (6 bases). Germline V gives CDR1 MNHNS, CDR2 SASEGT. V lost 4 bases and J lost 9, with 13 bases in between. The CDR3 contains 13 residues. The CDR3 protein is CASSGGLIREQFF. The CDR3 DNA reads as TGTGCCAGCAGTGGGGGACTCATACGTGAGCAGTTCTTC.

This chain's CDR3 is CATSRGGSSTDTQYF. Here the CDR3 DNA reads TGTGCCACCAGCAGAGGCGGGAGTAGCACAGATACGCAGTATTTT. The chain has TRBV15 and TRBJ2-3, with TRBD2 matching 7 bases. This CDR3 region has 15 residues. Germline loops: CDR1 LNHNV, CDR2 YYDKDF (reference sequence). Unmatched junction bases numbered 1, after V lost 1 base and J lost 0 bases.

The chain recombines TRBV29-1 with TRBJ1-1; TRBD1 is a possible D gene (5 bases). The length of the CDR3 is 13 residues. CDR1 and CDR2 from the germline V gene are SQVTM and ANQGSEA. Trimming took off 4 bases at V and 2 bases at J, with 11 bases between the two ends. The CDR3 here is CSVGEQANTEAFF. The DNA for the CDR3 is TGCAGCGTTGGAGAACAGGCCAACACTGAAGCTTTCTTT.

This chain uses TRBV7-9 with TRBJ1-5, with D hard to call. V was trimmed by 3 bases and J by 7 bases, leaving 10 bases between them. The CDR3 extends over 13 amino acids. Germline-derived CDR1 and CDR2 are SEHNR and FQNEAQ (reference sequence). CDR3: CASSFEAWQPQHF. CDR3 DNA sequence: TGTGCCAGCAGCTTTGAAGCTTGGCAGCCCCAGCATTTT.

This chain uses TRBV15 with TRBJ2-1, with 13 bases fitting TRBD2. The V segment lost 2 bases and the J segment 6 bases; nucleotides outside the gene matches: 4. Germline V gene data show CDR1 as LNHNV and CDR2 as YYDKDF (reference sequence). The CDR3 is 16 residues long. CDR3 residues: CATSRRTSGSRNEQFF. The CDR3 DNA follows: TGTGCCACCAGCAGACGGACTAGCGGGAGTCGCAATGAGCAGTTCTTC.

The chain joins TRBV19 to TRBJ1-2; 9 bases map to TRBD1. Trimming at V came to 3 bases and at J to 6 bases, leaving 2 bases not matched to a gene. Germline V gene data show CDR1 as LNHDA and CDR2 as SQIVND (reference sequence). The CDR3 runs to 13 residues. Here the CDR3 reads CASSMGQGDGYTF. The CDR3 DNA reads TGTGCCAGTAGTATGGGACAGGGTGATGGCTACACCTTC.

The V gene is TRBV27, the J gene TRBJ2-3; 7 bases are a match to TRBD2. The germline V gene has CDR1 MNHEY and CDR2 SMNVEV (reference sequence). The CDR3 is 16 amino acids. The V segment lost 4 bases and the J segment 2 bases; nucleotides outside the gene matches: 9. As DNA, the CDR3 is TGTGCCAGCAGTTCCCCGGGGGGTTGGGTCACAGATACGCAGTATTTT. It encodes CASSSPGGWVTDTQYF.

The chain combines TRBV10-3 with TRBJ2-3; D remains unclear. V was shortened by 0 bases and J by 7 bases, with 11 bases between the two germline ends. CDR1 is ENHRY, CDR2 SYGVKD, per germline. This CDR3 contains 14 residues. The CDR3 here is CAISESGLQNTQYF. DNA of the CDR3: TGTGCCATCAGTGAGTCTGGCCTCCAGAATACGCAGTATTTT.

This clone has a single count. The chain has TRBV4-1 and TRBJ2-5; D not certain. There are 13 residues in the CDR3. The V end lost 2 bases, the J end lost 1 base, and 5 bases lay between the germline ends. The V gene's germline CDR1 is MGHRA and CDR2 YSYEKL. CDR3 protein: CASSQLRQETQYF. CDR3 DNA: TGCGCCAGCAGCCAACTACGCCAAGAGACCCAGTACTTC.

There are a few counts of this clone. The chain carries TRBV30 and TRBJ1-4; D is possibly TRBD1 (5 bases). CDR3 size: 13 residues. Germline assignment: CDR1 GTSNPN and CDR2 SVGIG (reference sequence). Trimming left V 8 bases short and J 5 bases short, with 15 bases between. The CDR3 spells CALRGRANEKLFF. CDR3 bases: TGTGCCCTGCGGGGGAGGGCGAATGAAAAACTGTTTTTT.

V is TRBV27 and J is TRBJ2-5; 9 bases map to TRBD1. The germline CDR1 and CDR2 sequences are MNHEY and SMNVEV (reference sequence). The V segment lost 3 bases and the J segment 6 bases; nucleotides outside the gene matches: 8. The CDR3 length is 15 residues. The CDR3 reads CASSLSGQGVKTQYF. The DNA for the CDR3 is TGTGCCAGCAGTTTGTCGGGACAGGGAGTAAAGACCCAGTACTTC.

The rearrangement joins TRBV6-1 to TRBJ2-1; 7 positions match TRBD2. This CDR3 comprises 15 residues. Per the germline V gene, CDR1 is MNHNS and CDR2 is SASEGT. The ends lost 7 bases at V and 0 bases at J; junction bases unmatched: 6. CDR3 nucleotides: TGTGCCAGCAAGGTTCAGCGGGGCTCCTACAATGAGCAGTTCTTC. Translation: CASKVQRGSYNEQFF.

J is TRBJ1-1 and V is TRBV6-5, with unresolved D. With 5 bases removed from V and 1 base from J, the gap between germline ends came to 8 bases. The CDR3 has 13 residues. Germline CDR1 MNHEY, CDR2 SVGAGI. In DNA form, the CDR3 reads TGTGCCAGCAGTGCAACAGAGAACACTGAAGCTTTCTTT. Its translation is CASSATENTEAFF.